The rows below give T cell receptor beta chains drawn from one sample of a study of blood T cell repertoires in COVID-19. Here immunoSEQ multiplex PCR was the method, and the copy in TCRdb shows in-frame clones only, minus some. Of 350,000 to 400,000 clones in the sample, 87% were seen once. The sample was PBMCs or T cells enriched from blood (not recorded which). The receptors here all came from a man aged 40-55 years in a cohort exposed to, infected with or recovered from COVID-19 (not recorded which). CDR3s include the opening cysteine and the closing phenylalanine or tryptophan. D genes are given only for firm matches. Clone size is shown for a subset of rows, as once, few, many or a class of expanded clone.

size: NA; D: TRBD2; J: TRBJ2-5; V: TRBV19; DNA: TGTGCCAGTAGTTCAATAGCGGGACACCAAGAGACCCAGTACTTC; CDR3: CASSSIAGHQETQYF
size: NA; D: NA; J: TRBJ2-7; V: TRBV27; DNA: TGTGCCAGCAGTTTACGGGGTCCGAACTACGAGCAGTACTTC; CDR3: CASSLRGPNYEQYF
size: once; D: TRBD1; J: TRBJ2-1; V: TRBV18; DNA: TGTGCCAGCTCACCACCGGGACAGCAATACAATGAGCAGTTCTTC; CDR3: CASSPPGQQYNEQFF
size: NA; D: NA; J: TRBJ2-1; V: TRBV5-1; DNA: TGCGCCAGCAGCTTGGATCTGGGCGGGGCGAATGAGCAGTTCTTC; CDR3: CASSLDLGGANEQFF
size: NA; D: TRBD1; J: TRBJ1-5; V: TRBV27; DNA: TGTGCCAGCAGCCTTACAGGGGAGCAATTTCAGCCCCAGCATTTT; CDR3: CASSLTGEQFQPQHF
size: NA; D: TRBD1; J: TRBJ1-5; V: TRBV28; DNA: TGTGCCAGCAGTCGAGGAGACAGGGATGATCATCCCCAGCATTTT; CDR3: CASSRGDRDDHPQHF
size: NA; D: TRBD1; J: TRBJ1-5; V: TRBV18; DNA: TGTGCCAGCTCACCTGCAGGGGGCTTTCAGCCCCAGCATTTT; CDR3: CASSPAGGFQPQHF
size: few; D: NA; J: TRBJ1-3; V: TRBV29-1; DNA: TGCAGCGTTGATTTTGGGGGGGGAAACACCATATATTTT; CDR3: CSVDFGGGNTIYF
size: NA; D: NA; J: TRBJ1-2; V: TRBV18; DNA: TGTGCCAGCTCACCCACCAGAGGGGGTGTCTCCAACTATGGCTACACCTTC; CDR3: CASSPTRGGVSNYGYTF
size: NA; D: NA; J: TRBJ1-6; V: TRBV28; DNA: TGTGCCAGCAGTTTAGGATCATTGGGGAGCTCCTATAATTCACCCCTCCACTTT; CDR3: CASSLGSLGSSYNSPLHF
size: NA; D: TRBD1; J: TRBJ1-4; V: TRBV18; DNA: TGTGCCAGCTCATCGCAGGGGGCGAAGGAAAAACTGTTTTTT; CDR3: CASSSQGAKEKLFF
size: NA; D: NA; J: TRBJ2-7; V: TRBV4-1; DNA: TGCGCCAGCAGCCAAGGCGGCAGCTACGAGCAGTACTTC; CDR3: CASSQGGSYEQYF
size: NA; D: NA; J: TRBJ2-1; V: TRBV7-6; DNA: TGTGCCAGCAGCTTAGCTAGCAGCAGCTCCTACAATGAGCAGTTCTTC; CDR3: CASSLASSSSYNEQFF
size: NA; D: NA; J: TRBJ1-1; V: TRBV27; DNA: TGTGCCAGCAGTTTCGGGTCAGTTCAGTCCACTGAAGCTTTCTTT; CDR3: CASSFGSVQSTEAFF
size: many; D: TRBD1; J: TRBJ1-1; V: TRBV9; DNA: TGTGCCAGCAGCGAGGGGACAGGGGCGAACACTGAAGCTTTCTTT; CDR3: CASSEGTGANTEAFF
size: NA; D: NA; J: TRBJ2-1; V: TRBV28; DNA: TGTGCCAGCAGGTCGACTAGAGGCAATGAGCAGTTCTTC; CDR3: CASRSTRGNEQFF
size: few; D: TRBD2; J: TRBJ2-1; V: TRBV24-1; DNA: TGTGCCACCCCTTTTCCGGGACTAGGATATGAGCAGTTCTTC; CDR3: CATPFPGLGYEQFF
size: NA; D: TRBD2; J: TRBJ2-5; V: TRBV3-1/TRBV3-2; DNA: TGTGCCAGCAGCCAAGATTTCATAGGACTAGCTCAAGAGGGGGAGACCCAGTACTTC; CDR3: CASSQDFIGLAQEGETQYF
size: NA; D: TRBD2; J: TRBJ2-5; V: TRBV5-4; DNA: TGTGCCAGCGGGACTAGCGGAGAGACCCAGTACTTC; CDR3: CASGTSGETQYF
size: NA; D: NA; J: TRBJ1-1; V: TRBV6-5; DNA: TGTGCCAGCAGTTACTCGCGGTCCACTGAAGCTTTCTTT; CDR3: CASSYSRSTEAFF
size: once; D: NA; J: TRBJ1-1; V: TRBV18; DNA: TGTGCCAGCTCACCAGGGCTGAACACTGAAGCTTTCTTT; CDR3: CASSPGLNTEAFF
size: few; D: TRBD1; J: TRBJ2-7; V: TRBV28; DNA: TGTGCCAGCAGTTCCCCCTTGGGACAGATAACTTACGAGCAGTACTTC; CDR3: CASSSPLGQITYEQYF
size: NA; D: NA; J: TRBJ2-7; V: TRBV15; DNA: TGTGCCACCAGCAGAGATCGTAGCGGCTCCTACGAGCAGTACTTC; CDR3: CATSRDRSGSYEQYF